The present entry profiles one T cell receptor (beta chain) with its context. Its specificity is not known. Trimming at V came to 4 bases and at J to 9 bases, leaving 11 bases not matched to a gene. Germline CDR1 and CDR2: MNHEY and SVGAGI. The CDR3 sequence is 15 residues long. Donors showed nominal health when sampled, although they likely had unrecorded immune exposures. This sample is part of a study of cytomegalovirus exposure and HLA in healthy donors. Study summary: Of all 400 or so donors who were genotyped, 70% to 85% belonged to the Caucasian-associated ancestry cluster.

Study observations and caveats: It was reported that TCR beta sequences correctly inferred the HLA-A and HLA-B alleles for most subjects. Immune exposure data for these donors was limited to CMV serostatus.

The PCR contained 60 Vbeta and 13 Jbeta primers. Profiling relied on immunoSEQ multiplex PCR, and the TCRdb table lists in-frame clones only, not all of them. Of about 120,000 clones listed, around 79% are singletons. This sequence joins TRBV6-5 and TRBJ2-7; 11 bases are shared with TRBD2. Sequenced sample: PBMCs. The clonotype comes from a woman in her 30s in good health and CMV-seropositive. The CDR3, as DNA: TGTGCCAGCAGTTCCGTGACTAGCGGGGTAATTGGGCAGTACTTC. It yields the protein CASSSVTSGVIGQYF.